This TCR beta chain was obtained from a study of molecular identifiers for immune sequencing clone quantification listed by TCRdb under 2018. Context from the whole study: For a replicate experiment, RNA from roughly 20,000 or 100,000 naive CD8 T cells was divided into five aliquots, and four of the five aliquots were sequenced. CD8 T cells were used in a methods study to benchmark molecular-identifier clustering-based TCR repertoire sequencing (MIDCIRS) and TCR RNA copy counting.

This clonotype was seen repeatedly, ten times or more. The specificity of this receptor is unknown. Base qualities are not at hand, and no much larger clone is one base apart. Libraries of naive CD8 T cells were built from approximately 20,000 to 980,000 sorted cells, with 10%, 30% or 50% of the purified RNA used. Naive CD8 T cells, defined as CD8+CD4-CCR7+CD45RA+, were FACS-sorted into RLT Plus buffer on a BD FACSAria II. Around 10 TCR copies' worth of Jurkat RNA were spiked into about 20,000-1,100,000 naive CD8 T cell samples to test detection sensitivity. CD8 T cells were enriched with RosetteSep CD8+ T Cell Enrichment Cocktail and Ficoll-Paque, followed by ACK red cell lysis. Reading from cysteine to phenylalanine, the CDR3 counts 14 amino acids. The DNA shown is the 42-base CDR3, in frame from base 1. For CDR1 and CDR2, the germline V gene lists SGHTA and FQGNSA. V lost 7 bases and J lost 3 bases; the stretch between them is 16 bases long.

Here is what the overall study found, with its caveats: Naive libraries contained spiked-in Jurkat TCR RNA (around ten copies' worth), which is not part of the donor repertoire. Spiked-in Jurkat TCR RNA equivalent to a single cell was reported to be detectable even among 850,000 to 1,000,000 naive CD8 T cells. When barcode sub-clustering was not used, chimeric consensus sequences inflated TCR diversity, with chimeras reaching as high as 47%. Around 2.9 recovered TCR RNA copies per cell were obtained by modeling, versus about ten by digital PCR, implying a capture efficiency of 25% to 30%. In CMV-specific effector cells, clones with more than 20 RNA copies contained over 98% of molecules, whereas in naive cells such clones contained under 1% of molecules. Highly expanded clone sizes could be underestimated if identical TCR molecules share a barcode.

The protocol used for the library was PCR. TCRdb names NextSeq 500 as the instrument used. Bulk TCR libraries were generated as previously described, with the TCR primers listed in Table S5 used. Total RNA was purified with the Qiagen AllPrep DNA/RNA kit. Before any analysis, reads coming from multiple sequencing runs of the same library were combined into one pool. The published analysis was carried out like this. Reads were retained only if the reads had an exact TCR constant sequence, and the retained reads were trimmed to 150 nt and grouped according to their 12-nt molecular barcodes. Within each barcode group, reads were sub-clustered at a 15% Levenshtein threshold, and quality-weighted consensus sequences were built per RNA molecule. Non-functional sequences were discarded, and so were lower-count sequences lying one edit away from another sequence. Barcode sub-clusters with fewer than 20% of the maximum read count were removed, based on fitting two negative binomial distributions. TCRdb applied fastp at Q25 and MiXCR to the public reads, then kept only in-frame beta chains. Each CDR3 protein gets just one entry, which takes the most common genes and DNA from the rows behind it. TCRdb, rather than the study authors, made the V and J calls. This sample gives over 300,000 distinct CDR3 sequences in total; 24% of them show up just once. Roughly 0.7% of the sample is in the top ten clones.

The rearrangement joined TRBV7-2 to TRBJ2-7; the D element might be TRBD1 or TRBD2, as each aligns at 5 bases. Specimen: naive CD8+ T cells from blood, with Jurkat cell RNA spiked in. This sample's cell subset or site label indicates: FACS-sorted CD8+CD4-CCR7+CD45RA+ naive T cells. The sequence derives from a human donor in good health. Some libraries in this study had Jurkat cell RNA spiked in. The DNA sequence follows: TGTGCCAGCACCCGGGGCACCGACCACTACGAGCAGTACTTC. The translation is CASTRGTDHYEQYF.